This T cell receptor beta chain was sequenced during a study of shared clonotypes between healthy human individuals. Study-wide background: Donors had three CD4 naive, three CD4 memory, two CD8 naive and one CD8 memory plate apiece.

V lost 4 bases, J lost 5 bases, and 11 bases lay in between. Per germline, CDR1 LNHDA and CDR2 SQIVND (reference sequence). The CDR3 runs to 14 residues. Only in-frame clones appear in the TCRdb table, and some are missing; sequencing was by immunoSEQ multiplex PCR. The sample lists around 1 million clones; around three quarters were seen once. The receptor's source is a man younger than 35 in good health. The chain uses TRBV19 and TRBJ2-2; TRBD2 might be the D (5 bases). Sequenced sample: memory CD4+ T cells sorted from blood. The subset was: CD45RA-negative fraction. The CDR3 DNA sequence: TGTGCCAGTAGTAGGGCGTGGGAGACCGGGGAGCTGTTTTTT. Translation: CASSRAWETGELFF. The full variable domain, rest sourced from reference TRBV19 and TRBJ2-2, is DGGITQSPKYLFRKEGQNVTLSCEQNLNHDAMYWYRQDPGQGLRLIYYSQIVNDFQKGDIAEGYSVSREKKESFPLTVTSAQKNPTAFYLCASSRAWETGELFFGEGSRLTVL.